This T cell receptor (beta chain) originates from a study of control samples from healthy donors and cancer patients. The repertoire was sequenced with immunoSEQ multiplex PCR; TCRdb's copy has only in-frame clones and lacks some. The sample shows some 210,000 clones, about 89% of them seen only once. Trimming cost V 5 bases and J 2 bases, with 13 bases left between them. The CDR3 runs 15 residues. The germline CDR1 and CDR2 sequences are SGHTA and FQGNSA. Source material: blood. The chain carries TRBV7-2 and TRBJ1-3; D gene uncertain. The TCR was taken from a man aged 25 to 40 in good health. CDR3 residues: CASSNTGGPGNTIYF. DNA for the CDR3: TGTGCCAGCAGCAACACCGGCGGGCCTGGAAACACCATATATTTT.